Presented here are 17 T cell receptor beta chains from one specimen sequenced in a study of blood T cell repertoires in COVID-19. Profiling relied on immunoSEQ multiplex PCR, and the TCRdb table lists in-frame clones only, not all of them. The sample contains some 80,000 clones, 70% to 90% of which appear only once. Source material: peripheral blood. Receptors were obtained from a man aged 60 to 75 with COVID-19, enrolled during active disease.

The chain has TRBV10-2 and TRBJ1-3, with 9 nucleotides matching TRBD1. The CDR3 has 15 residues. The ends lost 6 bases at V and 1 base at J; junction bases unmatched: 4. Germline V gene lookup returns CDR1 WSHSY and CDR2 SAAADI. The CDR3, as DNA: TGCGCCAGCAGGTCGACAGGGGGATCTGGAAACACCATATATTTT. Translating gives CASRSTGGSGNTIYF.

The chain carries TRBV3-1 (or the pseudogene TRBV3-2) and TRBJ2-3; 12 bases are shared with TRBD2. The germline V gene encodes CDR1 LGHDT and CDR2 YNNKEL (reference sequence). The J segment lost 5 bases and the V segment lost 2 bases, leaving 8 bases of the junction unmatched. This CDR3 spans 17 amino acids. The CDR3 sequence is CASSQSLAGGQGDTQYF. Here the CDR3 DNA reads TGTGCCAGCAGCCAATCTCTAGCGGGGGGGCAAGGAGATACGCAGTATTTT.

This chain uses TRBV6-5 with TRBJ2-7; 11 positions match TRBD2. The V gene end was trimmed by 5 bases and the J gene end by 2 bases; junction bases not matched to a gene: 5. This CDR3 comprises 15 residues. Germline CDR1 reads MNHEY; CDR2 reads SVGAGI. The CDR3 here is CASSHGTSGPYEQYF. CDR3 sequence (DNA): TGTGCCAGCAGTCACGGGACTAGCGGACCCTACGAGCAGTACTTC.

The chain employs TRBV6-5 and TRBJ1-2, with 8 bases aligning to TRBD1. CDR1 and CDR2 (germline): MNHEY, SVGAGI. After removal of 6 bases from V and 6 bases from J, the junction contained 6 bases not matched to a gene. This CDR3 is built from 13 residues. In nucleotides, the CDR3 is TGTGCCAGCAGGAAACAGGGGGAGAATGGCTACACCTTC. Translated, it gives CASRKQGENGYTF.

The CDR3 loop reads CATSERNNEQFF. The CDR3 coding sequence is TGTGCCACCAGCGAGCGAAACAATGAGCAGTTCTTC. V and J are TRBV24-1 and TRBJ2-1; D gene ambiguous. V was cut by 7 bases and J by 5 bases, with 8 bases left in between. This CDR3 region has 12 residues. Germline CDR1 is KGHDR and CDR2 is SFDVKD.

The chain carries TRBV6-5 and TRBJ1-2; the match to TRBD1 covers 7 bases. The germline V gene encodes CDR1 MNHEY and CDR2 SVGAGI. This CDR3 is 12 amino acids long. Germline trimming cut 6 bases from V and 4 bases from J; bases unmatched to any gene: 2. The CDR3 here is CASSRTGYGYTF. DNA of the CDR3: TGTGCCAGCAGCAGGACAGGCTATGGCTACACCTTC.

The rearrangement links TRBV5-1 to TRBJ1-3, with 7 bases identical to TRBD1. Germline V lookup: CDR1 SGHRS, CDR2 YFSETQ. Germline trimming cut 4 bases from V and 4 bases from J; bases unmatched to any gene: 5. The CDR3 sequence is 14 residues long. The CDR3 DNA sequence: TGCGCCAGCAGCCACGGGACAGACGGAAACACCATATATTTT. Residues: CASSHGTDGNTIYF. The full variable domain, with the rest looked up from reference TRBV5-1 and TRBJ1-3, is KAGVTQTPRYLIKTRGQQVTLSCSPISGHRSVSWYQQTPGQGLQFLFEYFSETQRNKGNFPGRFSGRQFSNSRSEMNVSTLELGDSALYLCASSHGTDGNTIYFGEGSWLTVV.

The rearrangement links TRBV6-4 to TRBJ1-2; tentative D call: TRBD1 (6 bases). This CDR3 has 13 residues. Between the trimmed V and J ends, which lost 1 base and 7 bases, there was a span of 10 bases. The germline CDR1 and CDR2 sequences are MRHNA and SNTAGT. CDR3 region: CASSDYQGGGYTF. The CDR3 nucleotides are TGTGCCAGCAGTGACTACCAAGGGGGTGGCTACACCTTC.

The chain links TRBV7-3 to TRBJ2-1; TRBD2 matches 10 bases. The germline gives CDR1 SGHTA, CDR2 FQGTGA. CDR3 length: 15 amino acids. Trimming removed 5 bases from V and 6 bases from J; junction bases left unmatched: 7. CDR3 region: CASSPGLAVSNEQFF. CDR3 nucleotides: TGTGCCAGCAGCCCCGGACTAGCGGTAAGCAATGAGCAGTTCTTC.

This chain joins TRBV6-5 and TRBJ1-2; 8 bases map to TRBD1. The CDR3 consists of 13 residues. From germline, CDR1 is MNHEY and CDR2 SVGAGI. The J segment lost 6 bases and the V segment lost 3 bases, leaving 3 bases of the junction unmatched. Written as DNA, the CDR3 is TGTGCCAGCAGTTATCAGGGGGCTGATGGCTACACCTTC. As protein: CASSYQGADGYTF.

The genes are TRBV7-3 and TRBJ2-1; D not resolved. Germline CDR1 reads SGHTA; CDR2 reads FQGTGA. The V and J ends lost 1 base and 3 bases respectively, with 7 bases between them. This CDR3 spans 14 amino acids. CDR3 region: CASSLNPGYNEQFF. Here the CDR3 DNA reads TGTGCCAGCAGCTTAAATCCGGGCTACAATGAGCAGTTCTTC. The variable domain in full, completed from reference TRBV7-3 and TRBJ2-1, reads GAGVSQTPSNKVTEKGKYVELRCDPISGHTALYWYRQSLGQGPEFLIYFQGTGAADDSGLPNDRFFAVRPEGSVSTLKIQRTERGDSAVYLCASSLNPGYNEQFFGPGTRLTVL.

The sample holds a few counts of this clone. CDR3 DNA: TGTGCCAGCACCACCAGAAACGGGGGGATTCAAGAGACCCAGTACTTC. Amino acid sequence: CASTTRNGGIQETQYF. This sequence joins TRBV7-9 and TRBJ2-5, with TRBD2 identical over 7 bases. The length of the CDR3 is 16 residues. Germline-derived CDR1 and CDR2 are SEHNR and FQNEAQ (reference sequence). The ends lost 7 bases at V and 2 bases at J; junction bases unmatched: 13.

The gene calls are TRBV6-4 and TRBJ1-6; 9 nucleotides align to TRBD1. V lost 5 bases, J lost 9 bases, and 5 bases stayed unmatched. The CDR3 sequence is 14 residues long. Looked up from germline, CDR1 is MRHNA and CDR2 is SNTAGT. The CDR3 DNA follows: TGTGCCAGCAGTTCCACAGGGGGCGGTTCACCCCTCCACTTT. The encoded protein is CASSSTGGGSPLHF.

The V call is TRBV6-2 or TRBV6-3, the J call TRBJ2-7; D is undetermined. The length of the CDR3 is 16 residues. Germline assignment: CDR1 MNHEY and CDR2 SVGEGT. Trimming removed 0 bases from V and 0 bases from J, with 12 bases in between. CDR3 loop: CASSYSWQTSSYEQYF. CDR3 sequence (DNA): TGTGCCAGCAGTTACTCATGGCAGACAAGCTCCTACGAGCAGTACTTC.

The chain recombines TRBV6-5 with TRBJ2-2, with a tentative D call TRBD1 (5 bases). V lost 7 bases and J lost 3, with 15 bases in between. Germline CDR1 is MNHEY and CDR2 is SVGAGI. The CDR3 is 15 amino acids. The CDR3 region has the DNA TGTGCCAGCATTCTGGGGCTGGTAGACACCGGGGAGCTGTTTTTT. It encodes CASILGLVDTGELFF.

The chain uses TRBV28 and TRBJ1-1, with TRBD1 as a possible D gene (5 bases). Looked up from germline, CDR1 is MDHEN and CDR2 is SYDVKM. Trimming stripped 7 bases from V and 1 base from J, with 10 bases between. The CDR3 spans 13 residues. The CDR3 is CASTSDRNTEAFF. CDR3 coding DNA: TGTGCCAGCACCTCCGACAGGAACACTGAAGCTTTCTTT. Together with reference TRBV28 and TRBJ1-1, the CDR3 gives the full variable domain: DVKVTQSSRYLVKRTGEKVFLECVQDMDHENMFWYRQDPGLGLRLIYFSYDVKMKEKGDIPEGYSVSREKKERFSLILESASTNQTSMYLCASTSDRNTEAFFGQGTRLTVV.

There are a few counts of this clone. This chain links TRBV13 with TRBJ2-7; maybe TRBD2 (7 bases). Germline V gives CDR1 PRHDT, CDR2 FYEKMQ (reference sequence). The germline V and J ends were trimmed by 5 bases and 3 bases, with 14 bases remaining between them. The CDR3 covers 14 residues. Here the CDR3 reads CASSKAGQHYEQYF. The DNA of the CDR3 is TGTGCCAGCAGCAAAGCGGGACAACACTACGAGCAGTACTTC.